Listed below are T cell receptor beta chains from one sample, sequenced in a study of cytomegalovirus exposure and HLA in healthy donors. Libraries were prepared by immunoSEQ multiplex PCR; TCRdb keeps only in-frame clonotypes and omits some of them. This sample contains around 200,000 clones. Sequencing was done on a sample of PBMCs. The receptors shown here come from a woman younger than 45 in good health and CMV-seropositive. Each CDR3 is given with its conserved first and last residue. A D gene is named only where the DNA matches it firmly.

cdr3_aa: CASSELTGGPNQPQHF
cdr3_nt: TGTGCCAGCAGTGAATTGACAGGGGGGCCCAATCAGCCCCAGCATTTT
d_call: TRBD1
j_call: TRBJ1-5
v_call: TRBV25-1

cdr3_aa: CASSQEAAASGTGGELFF
cdr3_nt: TGCGCCAGCAGCCAAGAGGCGGCGGCTAGCGGGACTGGCGGGGAGCTGTTTTTT
d_call: TRBD2
j_call: TRBJ2-2
v_call: TRBV4-3

cdr3_aa: CASSFGFASTDTQYF
cdr3_nt: TGTGCCAGCAGCTTTGGCTTTGCTAGCACAGATACGCAGTATTTT
d_call: -
j_call: TRBJ2-3
v_call: TRBV7-6

cdr3_aa: CASSPGGRQYF
cdr3_nt: TGTGCCAGCAGCCCCGGGGGTAGGCAGTATTTT
d_call: -
j_call: TRBJ2-3
v_call: TRBV7-2

cdr3_aa: CASKRSRVRTDTQYF
cdr3_nt: TGTGCCAGCAAACGCAGCCGGGTGAGAACAGATACGCAGTATTTT
d_call: -
j_call: TRBJ2-3
v_call: TRBV28

cdr3_aa: CASSLGIGGIGNTIYF
cdr3_nt: TGTGCCAGCAGCTTGGGTATAGGGGGCATTGGAAACACCATATATTTT
d_call: TRBD1
j_call: TRBJ1-3
v_call: TRBV5-4

cdr3_aa: CASSLSLVQDNTEAFF
cdr3_nt: TGTGCCAGCTCACTCTCTCTTGTGCAGGATAACACTGAAGCTTTCTTT
d_call: -
j_call: TRBJ1-1
v_call: TRBV18

cdr3_aa: CAISESTTGGVETQYF
cdr3_nt: TGTGCCATCAGTGAGTCGACGACGGGGGGTGTGGAGACCCAGTACTTC
d_call: TRBD2
j_call: TRBJ2-5
v_call: TRBV10-3

cdr3_aa: CASSPSQGQGAFF
cdr3_nt: TGTGCCAGCAGCCCGTCCCAGGGGCAGGGGGCTTTCTTT
d_call: -
j_call: TRBJ1-1
v_call: TRBV11-2

cdr3_aa: CASSQDTGRAGELFF
cdr3_nt: TGCGCCAGCAGCCAAGATACAGGGAGGGCCGGGGAGCTGTTTTTT
d_call: -
j_call: TRBJ2-2
v_call: TRBV4-3

cdr3_aa: CASSLNRAGGETQYF
cdr3_nt: TGTGCCAGCAGCTTAAACAGGGCGGGAGGGGAGACCCAGTACTTC
d_call: TRBD2
j_call: TRBJ2-5
v_call: TRBV7-2

cdr3_aa: CATSSNTEAFF
cdr3_nt: TGTGCCACCAGCTCAAACACTGAAGCTTTCTTT
d_call: -
j_call: TRBJ1-1
v_call: TRBV15

cdr3_aa: CASRQGAWGTDTQYF
cdr3_nt: TGTGCCAGCAGACAGGGGGCGTGGGGCACAGATACGCAGTATTTT
d_call: TRBD1
j_call: TRBJ2-3
v_call: TRBV7-9

cdr3_aa: CASSQGARRETQYF
cdr3_nt: TGCGCCAGCAGCCAAGGGGCAAGGAGGGAGACCCAGTACTTC
d_call: -
j_call: TRBJ2-5
v_call: TRBV4-1

cdr3_aa: CASSFQTGTAGEQFF
cdr3_nt: TGTGCCAGCAGCTTTCAGACAGGGACGGCGGGCGAGCAGTTCTTC
d_call: TRBD1
j_call: TRBJ2-1
v_call: TRBV11-3